This T cell receptor (beta chain) was sequenced for a study of molecular identifiers for immune sequencing clone quantification. TCRdb re-analysed the PCR reads in MiXCR, keeping a single row per CDR3 protein. This table holds some 88,000 distinct CDR3 sequences, roughly 23% found once. The CDR3 is 15 amino acids. Germline loops: CDR1 MDHEN, CDR2 SYDVKM. Study outcomes and limitations: Because of identical TCR molecules sharing a barcode, sizes of highly expanded clones could be underestimated.

In regard to this clonotype: Its antigen is not known. A much larger clone is a single base away; this may be a read error.

The sample taken for sequencing was naive CD8+ T cells from blood, with Jurkat cell RNA spiked in. Sample subset: FACS-sorted CD8+CD4-CCR7+CD45RA+ naive T cells. The genes are TRBV28 and TRBJ1-2; tentatively, D is TRBD1 (5 bases). The clonotype comes from a human donor in good health. Some libraries in this study had Jurkat cell RNA spiked in. The CDR3 region is CASTRGTSRLYGHTF. The CDR3 nucleotides read TGTGCCAGCACCCGGGGGACCTCGAGGCTATATGGCCACACCTTC.